The clone carrying this TCR beta chain has just a few counts. As yet, its antigen is unknown. The data belong to a study of identical twins. Overall study findings and caveats: Donors were not followed over many years; analysis was cross-sectional.

V was cut by 5 bases and J by 1 base, with 17 bases left in between. This CDR3 region has 16 residues. The germline V gene has CDR1 MDHEN and CDR2 SYDVKM. In TCRdb, the 5' RACE reads were re-called with MiXCR into one record per CDR3 protein. The sample has hundreds of thousands of distinct CDR3 sequences; 6.1% are singletons. This sequence joins TRBV28 and TRBJ1-1, with unresolved D. The TCR sequence derives from a man aged 18 to 30 in good health. Material for sequencing was naive T cells sorted from blood. The CDR3 DNA is TGTGCCAGCAGTGCTCCTTATCAGTCAGCGAACACTGAAGCTTTCTTT. This gives the protein CASSAPYQSANTEAFF.